These 5 T cell receptor beta chains share one sample of origin, sequenced in a study of tumor-infiltrating T cells and Merkel cell polyomavirus (dated by TCRdb to the late 2010s). Library preparation used the immunoSEQ multiplex PCR assay. What TCRdb holds here is the immuneACCESS table cut down to in-frame rearrangements. Part of the clones is not present; checked against another copy, under half of the missing clones reflect an unresolved V gene, and the others are unexplained. This sample is represented by about 140 clones; roughly 66% of them were singletons. Around 60% of the sample rests with the top ten. By immunohistochemistry, the tumors of all patients showed robust positive staining for Merkel cell polyomavirus Large T antigen. What was sequenced was Merkel cell polyomavirus peptide tetramer+ CD8+ T cells sorted from the tumor. This specimen's cell subset or site label, per the study, means: CD8+ T cells binding a tetramer loaded with the MCPyV common T-antigen KLL epitope. These receptors were taken from a woman aged 70-85 years with Merkel cell carcinoma.

This rearrangement joins TRBV19 to TRBJ1-6; D is unresolved. Trimming took off 8 bases at V and 7 bases at J, with 15 bases between the two ends. This CDR3 is 14 amino acids long. Germline V gives CDR1 LNHDA, CDR2 SQIVND (reference sequence). In DNA, the CDR3 is TGTGCCAGTTTAGAGGGAGGGCTAAATTCACCCCTCCACTTT. It codes for CASLEGGLNSPLHF.

This chain joins TRBV4-2 and TRBJ2-5; a possible D gene is TRBD1 (6 bases). The J call is uncertain, as TRBJ2-7 better fits the DNA end. The CDR3 length is 12 residues. Germline V lookup: CDR1 LGHNA, CDR2 YNFKEQ. In DNA, the CDR3 is TGTGCCAGCAGCCCAGGGGACGGCGAGCAGTACTTC. Translated, it gives CASSPGDGEQYF.

The genes are TRBV27 and TRBJ1-1; D is uncertain. Trimming took 3 bases from V and 0 from J, leaving 5 bases between them. The CDR3 is made up of 13 amino acids. Germline loops: CDR1 MNHEY, CDR2 SMNVEV (reference sequence). Here the CDR3 reads CASSFSMNTEAFF. The CDR3 nucleotides read TGTGCCAGCAGTTTCAGTATGAACACTGAAGCTTTCTTT.

The chain uses TRBV2 and TRBJ1-1, with D hard to call. Germline V gene sequence: CDR1 SNHLY, CDR2 FYNNEI. Between the trimmed V and J ends, which lost 6 bases and 0 bases, there was a span of 11 bases. This CDR3 contains 14 residues. The CDR3 loop is CASRADGLNTEAFF. In nucleotides, the CDR3 is TGTGCCAGCAGAGCGGACGGTTTGAACACTGAAGCTTTCTTT.

The rearrangement uses TRBV9 and TRBJ2-2; 8 bases are a match to TRBD2. V shed 0 bases, J shed 6 bases, and the junction held 4 bases outside the gene matches. This CDR3 has 15 residues. From germline, CDR1 is SGDLS and CDR2 YYNGEE. This chain's CDR3 is CASSVALAGPGELFF. In nucleotides, the CDR3 is TGTGCCAGCAGCGTAGCTCTAGCGGGTCCCGGGGAGCTGTTTTTT. Complete variable domain (other parts from reference TRBV9 and TRBJ2-2): DSGVTQTPKHLITATGQRVTLRCSPRSGDLSVYWYQQSLDQGLQFLIQYYNGEERAKGNILERFSAQQFPDLHSELNLSSLELGDSALYFCASSVALAGPGELFFGEGSRLTVL.